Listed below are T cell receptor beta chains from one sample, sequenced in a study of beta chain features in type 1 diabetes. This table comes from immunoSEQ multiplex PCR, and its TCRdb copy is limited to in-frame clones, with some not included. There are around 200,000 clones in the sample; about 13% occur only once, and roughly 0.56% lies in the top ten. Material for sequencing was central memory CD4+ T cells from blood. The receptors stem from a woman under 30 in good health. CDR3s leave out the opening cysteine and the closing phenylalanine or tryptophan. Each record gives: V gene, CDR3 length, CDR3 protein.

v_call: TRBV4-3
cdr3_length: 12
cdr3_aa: ASSQDQGNNEQF

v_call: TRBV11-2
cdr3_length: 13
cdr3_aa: ASSLSAGASGGYT

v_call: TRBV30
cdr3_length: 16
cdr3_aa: AWSVSHFLAGGTGELF

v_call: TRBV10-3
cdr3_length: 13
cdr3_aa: AISEKLAGEETQY

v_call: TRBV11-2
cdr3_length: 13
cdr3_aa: ASSPRGRIYNEQF

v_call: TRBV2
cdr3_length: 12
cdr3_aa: ASSADRARQPQH

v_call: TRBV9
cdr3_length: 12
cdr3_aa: ASSTRQGNTEAF

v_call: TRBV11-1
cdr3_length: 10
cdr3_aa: ASRSRGNEQF

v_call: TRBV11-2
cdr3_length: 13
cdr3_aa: ASSSSSSFGDTQY

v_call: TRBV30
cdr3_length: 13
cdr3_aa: AWSVQGSPVETQY

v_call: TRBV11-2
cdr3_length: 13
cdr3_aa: ASSLTSTGGNEQF

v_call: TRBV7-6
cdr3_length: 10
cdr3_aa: ASSLGADTQY

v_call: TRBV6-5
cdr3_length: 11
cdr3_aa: ASRDSANTEAF

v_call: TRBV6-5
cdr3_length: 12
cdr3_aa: ASSPWATSYEQY

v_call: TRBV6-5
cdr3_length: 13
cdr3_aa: ASRRDSSGANVLT

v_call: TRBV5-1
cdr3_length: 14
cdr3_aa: ASSLEGSGSIDTQY

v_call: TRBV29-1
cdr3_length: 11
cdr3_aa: SAGLAANNEQF

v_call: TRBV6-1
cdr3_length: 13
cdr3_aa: ASFIFGQGYNEQF

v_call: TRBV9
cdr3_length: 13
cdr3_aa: ASSLDPGSGDTIY

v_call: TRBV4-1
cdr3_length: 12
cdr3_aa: ASSQVVSGTEAF

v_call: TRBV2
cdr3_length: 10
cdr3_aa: ASSVTGSEAF

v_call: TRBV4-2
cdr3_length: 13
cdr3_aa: ASSRPGLADNEQF

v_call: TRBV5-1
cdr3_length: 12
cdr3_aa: ACDRGTGANVLT

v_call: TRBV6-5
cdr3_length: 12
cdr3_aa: ASTKRQGPYEQY

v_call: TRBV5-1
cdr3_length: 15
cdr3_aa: ASRNTVGSVAKNIQY

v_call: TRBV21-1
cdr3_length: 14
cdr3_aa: ASSKVWRESYNEQF

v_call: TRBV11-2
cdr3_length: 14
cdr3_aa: ASRQASLSSYNEQF

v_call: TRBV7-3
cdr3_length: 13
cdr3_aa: ASSSPTGMNTEAF

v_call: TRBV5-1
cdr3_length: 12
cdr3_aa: ASSLIPGNQPQH

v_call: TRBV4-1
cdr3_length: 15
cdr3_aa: ASSQPHRGTARYGYT

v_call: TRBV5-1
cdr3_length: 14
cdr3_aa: ASSLSGLRREETQY

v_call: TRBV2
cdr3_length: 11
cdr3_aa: ASSGQGYNEQF

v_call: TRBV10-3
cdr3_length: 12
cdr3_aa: AISAVQGNNEQF

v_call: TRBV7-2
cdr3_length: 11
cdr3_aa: ASSSNRDRGQY

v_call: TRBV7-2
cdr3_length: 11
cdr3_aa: ASSENTPNIQY

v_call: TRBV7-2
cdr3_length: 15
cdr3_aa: ASTPRSSGTGPNEQF

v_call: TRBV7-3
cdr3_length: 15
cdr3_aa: ASSLIPGLRSTYEQY

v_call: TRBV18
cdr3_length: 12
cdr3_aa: ASSSLGGADEQY

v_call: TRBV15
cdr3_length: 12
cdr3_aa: ATSSTHQGAEQF

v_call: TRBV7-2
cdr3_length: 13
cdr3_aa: ASSLAGLSHNEQF

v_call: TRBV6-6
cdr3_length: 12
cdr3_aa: ASSGGRAAYEQY

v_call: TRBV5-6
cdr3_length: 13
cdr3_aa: ASSLWGQLNYEQY

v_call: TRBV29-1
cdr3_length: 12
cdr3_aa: SVRGRELGNEQF

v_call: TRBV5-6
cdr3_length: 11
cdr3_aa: ASSSTGSYEQY

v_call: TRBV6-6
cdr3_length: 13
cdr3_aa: ASSPTSARNNEQF

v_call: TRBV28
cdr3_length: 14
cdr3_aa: ASSPPRVVGTDTQY

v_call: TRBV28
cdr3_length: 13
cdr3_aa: ASSFSGQVNYEQY

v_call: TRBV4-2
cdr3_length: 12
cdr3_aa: ASSQEGLAYEQY

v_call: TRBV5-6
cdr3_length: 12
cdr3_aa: ASSLAGRVETQY

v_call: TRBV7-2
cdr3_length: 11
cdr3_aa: ASSPGQNYGYT

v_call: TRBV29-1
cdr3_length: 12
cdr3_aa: SVDPFLSGNTIY

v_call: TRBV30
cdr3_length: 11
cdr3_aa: AWIKLATDTQY

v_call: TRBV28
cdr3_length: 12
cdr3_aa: ASSGDSRTDTQY

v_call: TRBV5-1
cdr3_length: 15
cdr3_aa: ASSAVAGVQSYNEQF

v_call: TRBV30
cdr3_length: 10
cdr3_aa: AWSVRVTEAF